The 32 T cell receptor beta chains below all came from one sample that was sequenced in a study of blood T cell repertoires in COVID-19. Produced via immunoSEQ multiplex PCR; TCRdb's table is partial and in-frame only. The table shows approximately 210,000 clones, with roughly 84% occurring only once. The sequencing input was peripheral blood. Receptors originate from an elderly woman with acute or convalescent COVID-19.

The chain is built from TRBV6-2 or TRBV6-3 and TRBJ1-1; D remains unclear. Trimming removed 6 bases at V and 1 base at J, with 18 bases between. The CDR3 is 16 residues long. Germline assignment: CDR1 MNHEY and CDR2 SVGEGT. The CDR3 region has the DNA TGTGCCAGCAGCACTTCCCCCGGTCGGGAGAACACTGAAGCTTTCTTT. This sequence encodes CASSTSPGRENTEAFF.

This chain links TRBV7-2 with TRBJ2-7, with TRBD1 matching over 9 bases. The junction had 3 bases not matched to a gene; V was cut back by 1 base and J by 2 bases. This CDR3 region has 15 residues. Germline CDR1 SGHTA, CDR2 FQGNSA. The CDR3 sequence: CASSLVRDRAYEQYF. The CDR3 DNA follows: TGTGCCAGCAGCTTAGTGCGGGACAGGGCCTACGAGCAGTACTTC.

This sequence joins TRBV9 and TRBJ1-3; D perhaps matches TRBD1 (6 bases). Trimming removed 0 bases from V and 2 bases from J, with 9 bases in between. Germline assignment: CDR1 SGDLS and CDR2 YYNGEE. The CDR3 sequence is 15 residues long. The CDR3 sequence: CASSVEGVTGNTIYF. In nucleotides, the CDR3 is TGTGCCAGCAGCGTAGAGGGGGTAACTGGAAACACCATATATTTT.

CDR3 in amino acids: CASNPGTGYGYTF. DNA for the CDR3: TGTGCCAGCAATCCCGGGACAGGGTACGGCTACACCTTC. V usage is TRBV12-3 or TRBV12-4 and J usage is TRBJ1-2; 9 bases are shared with TRBD1. Trimming took 7 bases from V and 8 from J; bases not matched to a gene: 8. The CDR3 is 13 amino acids.

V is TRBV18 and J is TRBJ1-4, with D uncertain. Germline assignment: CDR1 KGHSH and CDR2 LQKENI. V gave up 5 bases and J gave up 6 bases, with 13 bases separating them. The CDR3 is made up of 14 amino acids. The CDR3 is CASSAAPLDEKLFF. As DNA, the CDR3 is TGTGCCAGCTCAGCCGCGCCGTTGGATGAAAAACTGTTTTTT.

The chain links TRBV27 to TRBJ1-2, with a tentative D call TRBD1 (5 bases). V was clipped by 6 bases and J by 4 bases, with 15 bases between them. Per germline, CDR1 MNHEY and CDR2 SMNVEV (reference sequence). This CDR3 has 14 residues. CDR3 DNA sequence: TGTGCCAGCAGACCGGGGGGGTATGTCTATGGCTACACCTTC. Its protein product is CASRPGGYVYGYTF.

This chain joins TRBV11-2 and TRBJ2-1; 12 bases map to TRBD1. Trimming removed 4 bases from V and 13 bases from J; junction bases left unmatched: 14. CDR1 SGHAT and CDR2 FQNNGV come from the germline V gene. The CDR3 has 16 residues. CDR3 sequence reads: CASSSGASGTGGVQFF. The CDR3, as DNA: TGTGCCAGCAGCTCTGGGGCCTCAGGGACAGGGGGCGTTCAGTTCTTC. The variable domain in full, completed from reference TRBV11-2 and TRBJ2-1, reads EAGVAQSPRYKIIEKRQSVAFWCNPISGHATLYWYQQILGQGPKLLIQFQNNGVVDDSQLPKDRFSAERLKGVDSTLKIQPAKLEDSAVYLCASSSGASGTGGVQFFGPGTRLTVL.

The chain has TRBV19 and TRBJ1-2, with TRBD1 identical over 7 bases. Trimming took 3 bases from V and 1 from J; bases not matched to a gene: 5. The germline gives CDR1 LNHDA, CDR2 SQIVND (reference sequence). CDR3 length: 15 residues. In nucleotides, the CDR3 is TGTGCCAGTAGTATCAGACAGGGCAGTAACTATGGCTACACCTTC. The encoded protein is CASSIRQGSNYGYTF. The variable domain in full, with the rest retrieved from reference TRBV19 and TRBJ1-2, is DGGITQSPKYLFRKEGQNVTLSCEQNLNHDAMYWYRQDPGQGLRLIYYSQIVNDFQKGDIAEGYSVSREKKESFPLTVTSAQKNPTAFYLCASSIRQGSNYGYTFGSGTRLTVV.

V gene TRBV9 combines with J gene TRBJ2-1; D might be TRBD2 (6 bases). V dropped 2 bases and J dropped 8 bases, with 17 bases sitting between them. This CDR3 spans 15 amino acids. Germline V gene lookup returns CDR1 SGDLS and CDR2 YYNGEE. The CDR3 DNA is TGTGCCAGCAGCGTCATCGGGAGCTCCCAGGATGAGCAGTTCTTC. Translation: CASSVIGSSQDEQFF.

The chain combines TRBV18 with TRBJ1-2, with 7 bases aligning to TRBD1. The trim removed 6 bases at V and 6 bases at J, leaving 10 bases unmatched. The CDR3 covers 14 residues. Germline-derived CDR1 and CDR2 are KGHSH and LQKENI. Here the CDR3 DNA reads TGTGCCAGCTCCCCCGGCCGACAGGGAAATGGCTACACCTTC. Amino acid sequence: CASSPGRQGNGYTF. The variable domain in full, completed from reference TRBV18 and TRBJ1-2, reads NAGVMQNPRHLVRRRGQEARLRCSPMKGHSHVYWYRQLPEEGLKFMVYLQKENIIDESGMPKERFSAEFPKEGPSILRIQQVVRGDSAAYFCASSPGRQGNGYTFGSGTRLTVV.

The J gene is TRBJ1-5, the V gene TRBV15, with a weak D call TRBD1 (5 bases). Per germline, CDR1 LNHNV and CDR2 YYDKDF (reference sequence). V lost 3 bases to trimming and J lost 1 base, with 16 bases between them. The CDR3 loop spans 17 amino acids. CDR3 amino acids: CATSSLGPGGSNQPQHF. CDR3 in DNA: TGTGCCACCAGCAGCCTGGGCCCGGGGGGGAGCAATCAGCCCCAGCATTTT. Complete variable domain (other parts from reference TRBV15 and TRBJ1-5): DAMVIQNPRYQVTQFGKPVTLSCSQTLNHNVMYWYQQKSSQAPKLLFHYYDKDFNNEADTPDNFQSRRPNTSFCFLDIRSPGLGDTAMYLCATSSLGPGGSNQPQHFGDGTRLSIL.

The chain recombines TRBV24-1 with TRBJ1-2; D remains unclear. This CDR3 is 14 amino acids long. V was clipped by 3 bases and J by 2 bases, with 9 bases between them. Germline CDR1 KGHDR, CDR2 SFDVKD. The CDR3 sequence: CATSDLGLNYGYTF. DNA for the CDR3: TGTGCCACCAGTGATCTTGGTCTAAACTATGGCTACACCTTC.

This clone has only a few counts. In DNA form, the CDR3 reads TGTGCCACCAGTGAAGCCGGGACAGGGATCGTCAATCAGCCCCAGCATTTT. It specifies CATSEAGTGIVNQPQHF. This chain connects TRBV24-1 to TRBJ1-5, with TRBD1 matching over 9 bases. With 4 bases clipped from V and 3 bases from J, the junction kept 9 bases outside the gene matches. This CDR3 is built from 17 residues. Germline lookup yields CDR1 KGHDR and CDR2 SFDVKD.

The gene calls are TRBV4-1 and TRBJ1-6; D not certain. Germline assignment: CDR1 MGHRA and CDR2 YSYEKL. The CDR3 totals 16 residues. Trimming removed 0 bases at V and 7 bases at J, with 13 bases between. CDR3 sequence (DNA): TGCGCCAGCAGCCAAGAAACGGGGATCGGCAATTCACCCCTCCACTTT. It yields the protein CASSQETGIGNSPLHF.

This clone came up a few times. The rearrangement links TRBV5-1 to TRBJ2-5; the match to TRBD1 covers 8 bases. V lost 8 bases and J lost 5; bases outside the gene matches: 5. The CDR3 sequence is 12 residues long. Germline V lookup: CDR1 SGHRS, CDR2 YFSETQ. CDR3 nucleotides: TGCGCCAGTACGACAGGGGAGGAGACCCAGTACTTC. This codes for CASTTGEETQYF.

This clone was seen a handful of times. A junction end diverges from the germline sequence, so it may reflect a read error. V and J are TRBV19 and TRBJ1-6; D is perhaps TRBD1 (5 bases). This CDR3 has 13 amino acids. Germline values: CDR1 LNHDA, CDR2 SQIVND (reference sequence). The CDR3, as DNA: TGTGCCAGTAGTAGCAGGGATAACTCACCCCTCCACTTT. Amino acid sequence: CASSSRDNSPLHF.

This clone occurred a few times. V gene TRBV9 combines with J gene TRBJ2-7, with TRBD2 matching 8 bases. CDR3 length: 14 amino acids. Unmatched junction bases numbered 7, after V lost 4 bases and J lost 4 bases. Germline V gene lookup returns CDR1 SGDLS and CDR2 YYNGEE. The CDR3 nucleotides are TGTGCCAGCAGCCCTCGACTAGCGTCGTACGAGCAGTACTTC. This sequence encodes CASSPRLASYEQYF.

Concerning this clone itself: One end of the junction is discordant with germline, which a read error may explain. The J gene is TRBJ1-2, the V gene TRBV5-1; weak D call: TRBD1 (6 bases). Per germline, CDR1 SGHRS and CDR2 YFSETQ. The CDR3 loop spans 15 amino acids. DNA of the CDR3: TGCGCCAGCACCTTGGGGGGCACAGGGAACTATGGCTACACCTTC. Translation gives CASTLGGTGNYGYTF. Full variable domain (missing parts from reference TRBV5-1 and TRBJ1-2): KAGVTQTPRYLIKTRGQQVTLSCSPISGHRSVSWYQQTPGQGLQFLFEYFSETQRNKGNFPGRFSGRQFSNSRSEMNVSTLELGDSALYLCASTLGGTGNYGYTFGSGTRLTVV.

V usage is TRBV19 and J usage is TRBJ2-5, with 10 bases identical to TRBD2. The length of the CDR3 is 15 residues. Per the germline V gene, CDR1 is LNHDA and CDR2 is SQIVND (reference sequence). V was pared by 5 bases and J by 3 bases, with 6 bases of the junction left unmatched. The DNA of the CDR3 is TGTGCCAGTAGTCGCGAGCGGGGGGGCAAAGAGACCCAGTACTTC. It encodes CASSRERGGKETQYF.

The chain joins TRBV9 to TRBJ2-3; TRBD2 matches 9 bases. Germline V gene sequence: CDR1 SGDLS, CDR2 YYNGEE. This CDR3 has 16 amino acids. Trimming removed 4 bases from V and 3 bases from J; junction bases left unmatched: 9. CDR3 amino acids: CASSLQAGGSTDTQYF. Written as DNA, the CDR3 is TGTGCCAGCAGCCTCCAGGCGGGGGGGTCAACAGATACGCAGTATTTT.

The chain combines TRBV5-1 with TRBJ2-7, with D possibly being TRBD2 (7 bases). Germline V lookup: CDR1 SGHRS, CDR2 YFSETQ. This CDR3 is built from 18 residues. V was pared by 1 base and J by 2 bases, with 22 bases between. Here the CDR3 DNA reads TGCGCCAGCAGCTTGCGTCTTGGTGGCGGGGGCCTTACCTACGAGCAGTACTTC. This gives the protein CASSLRLGGGGLTYEQYF.

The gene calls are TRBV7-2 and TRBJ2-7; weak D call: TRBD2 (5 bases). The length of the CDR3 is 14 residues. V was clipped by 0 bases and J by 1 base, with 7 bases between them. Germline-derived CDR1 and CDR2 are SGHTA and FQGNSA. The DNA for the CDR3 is TGTGCCAGCAGCTTAGCGGACTTATCCTACGAGCAGTACTTC. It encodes CASSLADLSYEQYF.

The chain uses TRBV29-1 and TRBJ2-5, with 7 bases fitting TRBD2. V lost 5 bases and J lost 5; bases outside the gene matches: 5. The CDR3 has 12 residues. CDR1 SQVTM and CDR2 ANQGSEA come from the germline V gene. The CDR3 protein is CSVLWGGETQYF. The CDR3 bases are TGCAGCGTTCTGTGGGGGGGGGAGACCCAGTACTTC.

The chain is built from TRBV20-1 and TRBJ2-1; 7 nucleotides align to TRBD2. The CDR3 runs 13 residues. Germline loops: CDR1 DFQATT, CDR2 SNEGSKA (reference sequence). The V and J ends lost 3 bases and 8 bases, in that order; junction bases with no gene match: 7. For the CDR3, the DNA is TGCAGTGCTAGTGGACTAGGCGCAGATGAGCAGTTCTTC. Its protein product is CSASGLGADEQFF.

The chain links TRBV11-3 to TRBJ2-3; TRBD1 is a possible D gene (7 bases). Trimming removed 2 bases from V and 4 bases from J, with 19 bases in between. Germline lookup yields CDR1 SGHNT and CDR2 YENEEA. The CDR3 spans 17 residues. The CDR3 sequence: CASSLRIRGQGADTQYF. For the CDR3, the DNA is TGTGCCAGCAGCTTAAGGATACGGGGGCAGGGGGCAGATACGCAGTATTTT.

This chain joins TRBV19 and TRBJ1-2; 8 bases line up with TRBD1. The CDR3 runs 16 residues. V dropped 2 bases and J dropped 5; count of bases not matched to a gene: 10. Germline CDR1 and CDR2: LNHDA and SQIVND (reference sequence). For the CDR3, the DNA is TGTGCCAGTAGTATACCCCTCAGGGGGCGGGAATATGGCTACACCTTC. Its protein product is CASSIPLRGREYGYTF.

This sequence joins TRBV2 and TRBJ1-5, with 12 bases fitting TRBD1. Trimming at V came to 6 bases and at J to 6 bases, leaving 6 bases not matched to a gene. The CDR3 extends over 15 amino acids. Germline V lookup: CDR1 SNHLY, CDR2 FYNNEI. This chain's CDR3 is CASSWGQGARQPQHF. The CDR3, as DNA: TGTGCCAGCAGCTGGGGACAGGGGGCGCGTCAGCCCCAGCATTTT.

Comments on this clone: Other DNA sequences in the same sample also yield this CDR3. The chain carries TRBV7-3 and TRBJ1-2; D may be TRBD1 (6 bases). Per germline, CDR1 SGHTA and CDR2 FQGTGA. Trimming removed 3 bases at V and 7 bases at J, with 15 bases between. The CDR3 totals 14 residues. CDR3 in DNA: TGTGCCAGCAGCTTTTCCCTCCACAGGGCTGGCTACACCTTC. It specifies CASSFSLHRAGYTF.

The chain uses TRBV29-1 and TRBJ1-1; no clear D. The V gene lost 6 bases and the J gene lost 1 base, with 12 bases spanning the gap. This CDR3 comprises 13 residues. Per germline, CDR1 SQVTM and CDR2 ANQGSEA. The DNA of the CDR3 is TGCAGCGTCCGAACATATGAGAACACTGAAGCTTTCTTT. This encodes CSVRTYENTEAFF.

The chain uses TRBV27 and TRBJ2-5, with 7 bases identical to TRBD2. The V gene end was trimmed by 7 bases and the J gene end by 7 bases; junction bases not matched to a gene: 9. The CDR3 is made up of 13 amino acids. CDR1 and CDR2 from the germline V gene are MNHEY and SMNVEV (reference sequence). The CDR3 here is CASIGGGEGTQYF. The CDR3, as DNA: TGTGCCAGCATTGGGGGGGGAGAAGGGACCCAGTACTTC.

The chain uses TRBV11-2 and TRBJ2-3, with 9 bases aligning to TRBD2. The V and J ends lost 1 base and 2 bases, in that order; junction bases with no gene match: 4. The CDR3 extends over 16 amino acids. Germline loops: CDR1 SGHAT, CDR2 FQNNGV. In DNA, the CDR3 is TGTGCCAGCAGCTTAGTGGCGGGGGGGCCCACAGATACGCAGTATTTT. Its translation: CASSLVAGGPTDTQYF.

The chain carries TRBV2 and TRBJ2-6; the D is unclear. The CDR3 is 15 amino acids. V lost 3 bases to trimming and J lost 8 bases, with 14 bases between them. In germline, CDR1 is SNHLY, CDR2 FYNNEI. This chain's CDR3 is CASSEARFTSNVLTF. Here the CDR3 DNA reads TGTGCCAGCAGTGAGGCCAGGTTTACATCCAACGTCCTGACTTTC.